This T cell receptor beta chain was identified during a study of T cells in Graves' hyperthyroidism and ophthalmopathy. This clonotype was counted between two and nine times. Its target is not known. Amplification of TCR beta CDR3 regions was performed using RNA transcripts as template. A set of HTBI primers served as the primers for a first-round RT-PCR of the TCR CDR3. TCRdb fed the multiplex PCR reads into MiXCR, producing one record per CDR3 protein. The data contain roughly 560,000 distinct CDR3 sequences, approximately 15% of them singletons. Used for diagnoses were clinical symptoms, serum thyroxine and TRAb, thyroid ultrasound and orbital computed tomography. Findings of the study overall: It was a median around 6 months before onset that the model predicted ophthalmopathy. Within blood appeared most thyroid clonotypes that had expanded above 0.001.

The source is a woman between 40 and 55 years old with Graves' ophthalmopathy. The specimen sequenced was blood.

The CDR3: CASKLGQVAYEQYF. In DNA form, the CDR3 reads TGTGCCAGCAAGTTGGGACAGGTGGCCTACGAGCAGTACTTC. The rearrangement uses TRBV6-5 and TRBJ2-7; 8 bases are a match to TRBD1. Germline CDR1 and CDR2: MNHEY and SVGAGI. The CDR3 is made up of 14 amino acids. The junction had 7 bases not matched to a gene; V was cut back by 7 bases and J by 2 bases.